This note documents a single TCR beta chain sequence. Its antigen is not known. This CDR3 has 14 residues. The V gene's germline CDR1 is MDHEN and CDR2 SYDVKM. Trimming shortened V by 6 bases and J by 1 base, and 11 bases separated the two germline ends. The sample comes from a study of OX40 agonist ivuxolimab in advanced cancers. Study as a whole: Patients were treated with ivuxolimab, an agonistic anti-OX40 (CD134) antibody.

Study outcomes and limitations: Partial responders treated at 0.1-3.0 mg/kg exhibited clonal expansion among the lowest measured.

Assay used: immunoSEQ multiplex PCR; TCRdb lists only in-frame clones, some missing. This sample has tens of thousands of clones; 85% to 90% occur once, and the top ten carry roughly 10%. The TCR originated in an adult with an advanced solid tumor such as melanoma, head and neck, liver or kidney cancer. The gene calls are TRBV28 and TRBJ2-3; D ambiguous. The sequenced sample was CD4+ or CD8+ T cells sorted from blood, obtained in a trial of the OX40 agonist ivuxolimab. The chain's CDR3 is CASSYSEGTDTQYF. CDR3 in DNA: TGTGCCAGCAGCTACTCGGAAGGCACAGATACGCAGTATTTT.